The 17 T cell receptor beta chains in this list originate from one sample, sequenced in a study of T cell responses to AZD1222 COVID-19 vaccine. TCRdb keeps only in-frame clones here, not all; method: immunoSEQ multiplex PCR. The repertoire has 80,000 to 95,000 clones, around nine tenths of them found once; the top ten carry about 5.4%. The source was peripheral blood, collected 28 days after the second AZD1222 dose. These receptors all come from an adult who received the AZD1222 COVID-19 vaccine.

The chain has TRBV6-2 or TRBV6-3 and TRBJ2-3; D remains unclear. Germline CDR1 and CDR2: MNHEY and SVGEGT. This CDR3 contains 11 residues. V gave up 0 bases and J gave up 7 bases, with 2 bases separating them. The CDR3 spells CASSYSNTQYF. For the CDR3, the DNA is TGTGCCAGCAGTTACTCGAATACGCAGTATTTT.

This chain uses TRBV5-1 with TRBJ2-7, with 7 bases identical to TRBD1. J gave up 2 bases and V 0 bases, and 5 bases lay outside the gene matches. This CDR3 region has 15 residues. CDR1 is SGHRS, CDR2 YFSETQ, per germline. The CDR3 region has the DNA TGCGCCAGCAGCTTGGTAGGGACAGCAGCCTACGAGCAGTACTTC. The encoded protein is CASSLVGTAAYEQYF.

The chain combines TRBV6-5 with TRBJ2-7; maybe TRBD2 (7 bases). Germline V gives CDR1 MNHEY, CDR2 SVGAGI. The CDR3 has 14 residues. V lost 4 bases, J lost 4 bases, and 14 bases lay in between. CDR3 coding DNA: TGTGCCAGCAGTTCGATGGGGGGGCGGTACGAGCAGTACTTC. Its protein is CASSSMGGRYEQYF.

CDR3 in amino acids: CASSLLHGGSYEQYF. The CDR3 coding sequence is TGTGCCAGCAGCCTCCTGCACGGCGGATCCTACGAGCAGTACTTC. The chain couples TRBV14 to TRBJ2-7; no reliable D call. The CDR3 length is 15 residues. The V gene's germline CDR1 is SGHDN and CDR2 FVKESK. Trimming left V 4 bases short and J 1 base short, with 14 bases between.

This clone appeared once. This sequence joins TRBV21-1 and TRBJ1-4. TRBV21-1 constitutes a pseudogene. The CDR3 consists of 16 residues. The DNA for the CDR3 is TGTGCCAGCAGCAAACCTCGAGGGAGGGGGAATGAAAAACTGTTTTTT. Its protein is CASSKPRGRGNEKLFF.

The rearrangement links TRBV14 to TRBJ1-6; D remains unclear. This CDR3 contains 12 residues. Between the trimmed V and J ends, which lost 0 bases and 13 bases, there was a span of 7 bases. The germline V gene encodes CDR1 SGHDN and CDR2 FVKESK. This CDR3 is CASSQETGPLHF. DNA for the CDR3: TGTGCCAGCAGCCAAGAAACGGGCCCCCTCCACTTT.

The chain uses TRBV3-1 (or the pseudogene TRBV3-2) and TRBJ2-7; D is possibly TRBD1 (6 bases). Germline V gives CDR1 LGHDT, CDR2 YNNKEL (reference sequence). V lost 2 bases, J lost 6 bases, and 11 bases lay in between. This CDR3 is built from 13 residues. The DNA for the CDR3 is TGTGCCAGCAGCCAACAACAGGGCGTCGAGCAGTACTTC. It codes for CASSQQQGVEQYF.

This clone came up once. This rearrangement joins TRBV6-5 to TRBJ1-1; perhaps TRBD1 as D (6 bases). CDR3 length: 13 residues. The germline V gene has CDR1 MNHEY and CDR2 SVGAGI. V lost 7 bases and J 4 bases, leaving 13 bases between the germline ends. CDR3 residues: CASMLSGVTEAFF. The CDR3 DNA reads TGTGCCAGCATGCTCTCAGGGGTCACTGAAGCTTTCTTT.

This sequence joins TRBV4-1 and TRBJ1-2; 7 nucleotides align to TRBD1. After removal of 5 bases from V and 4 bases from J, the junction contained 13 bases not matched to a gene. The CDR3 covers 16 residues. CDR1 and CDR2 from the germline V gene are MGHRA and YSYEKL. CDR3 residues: CASSLQGSAASYGYTF. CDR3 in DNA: TGCGCCAGCAGCTTACAGGGGTCGGCTGCCAGCTATGGCTACACCTTC.

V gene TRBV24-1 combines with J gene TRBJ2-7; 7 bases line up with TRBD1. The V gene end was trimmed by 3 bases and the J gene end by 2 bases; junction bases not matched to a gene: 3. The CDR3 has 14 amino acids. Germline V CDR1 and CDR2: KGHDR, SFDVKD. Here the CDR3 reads CATSDRDSPYEQYF. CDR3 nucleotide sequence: TGTGCCACCAGTGATCGGGACAGCCCCTACGAGCAGTACTTC.

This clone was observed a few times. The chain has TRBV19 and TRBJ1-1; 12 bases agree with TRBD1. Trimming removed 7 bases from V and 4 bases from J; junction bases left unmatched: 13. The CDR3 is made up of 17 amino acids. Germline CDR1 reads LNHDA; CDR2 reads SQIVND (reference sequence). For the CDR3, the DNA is TGTGCCAGTAACAGATACGGGACAGGGGGCTTTGGCACTGAAGCTTTCTTT. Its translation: CASNRYGTGGFGTEAFF.

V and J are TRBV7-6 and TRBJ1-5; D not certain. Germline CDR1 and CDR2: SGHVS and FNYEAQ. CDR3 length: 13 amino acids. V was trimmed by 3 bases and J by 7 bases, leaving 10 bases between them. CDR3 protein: CASSFDASQPQHF. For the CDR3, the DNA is TGTGCCAGCAGCTTTGACGCCAGCCAGCCCCAGCATTTT.

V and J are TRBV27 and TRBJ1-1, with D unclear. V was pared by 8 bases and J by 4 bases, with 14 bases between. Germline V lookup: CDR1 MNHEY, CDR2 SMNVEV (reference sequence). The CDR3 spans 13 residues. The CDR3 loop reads CASSRSRGTEAFF. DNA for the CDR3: TGTGCCAGCTCCCGGTCCCGAGGCACTGAAGCTTTCTTT.

For the CDR3, the DNA is TGCGCCAGCAGCCAAGACCGGGACAGGGGGCTGGCTAATGAAAAACTGTTTTTT. This sequence encodes CASSQDRDRGLANEKLFF. The V gene is TRBV4-1, the J gene TRBJ1-4; 12 nucleotides line up with TRBD1. Germline V gene sequence: CDR1 MGHRA, CDR2 YSYEKL. J gave up 3 bases and V 0 bases, and 5 bases lay outside the gene matches. This CDR3 has 18 amino acids.

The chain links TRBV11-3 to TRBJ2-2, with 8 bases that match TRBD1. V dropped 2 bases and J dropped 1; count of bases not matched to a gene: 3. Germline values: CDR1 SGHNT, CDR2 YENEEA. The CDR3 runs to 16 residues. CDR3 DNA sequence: TGTGCCAGCAGCTTATTCGGGACAGGGAACACCGGGGAGCTGTTTTTT. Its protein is CASSLFGTGNTGELFF. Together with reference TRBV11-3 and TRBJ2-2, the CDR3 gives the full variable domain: EAGVVQSPRYKIIEKKQPVAFWCNPISGHNTLYWYLQNLGQGPELLIRYENEEAVDDSQLPKDRFSAERLKGVDSTLKIQPAELGDSAVYLCASSLFGTGNTGELFFGEGSRLTVL.

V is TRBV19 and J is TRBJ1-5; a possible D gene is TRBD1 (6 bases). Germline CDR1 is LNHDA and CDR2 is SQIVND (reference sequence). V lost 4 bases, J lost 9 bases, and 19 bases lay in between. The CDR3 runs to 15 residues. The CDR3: CASSNTGGEHWPQHF. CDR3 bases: TGTGCCAGTAGTAACACGGGGGGCGAACATTGGCCCCAGCATTTT.

As DNA, the CDR3 is TGTGCCAGCAGCAAGCCGGGACAGGGTGCGGAGACCCAGTACTTC. Amino acids: CASSKPGQGAETQYF. The chain links TRBV7-9 to TRBJ2-5, with TRBD1 matching over 9 bases. Germline trimming cut 5 bases from V and 5 bases from J; bases unmatched to any gene: 9. Looked up from germline, CDR1 is SEHNR and CDR2 is FQNEAQ (reference sequence). The CDR3 sequence is 15 residues long.